A selection of T cell receptor beta chains follows, all from one sample in a study of human T cells and chemical hapten exposure. MiXCR, run by TCRdb on the RACE reads, gives a single entry per CDR3 protein. The sample yields about 39,000 distinct CDR3 sequences, around 12% seen once. This sample comprised whole blood, obtained in connection with sensitization to the hapten diphenylcyclopropenone (DPC). These receptors were obtained from a woman in her 30s with alopecia areata. Some clones in this sample may be carry-over from other donors' samples. Both conserved end residues are part of each CDR3. A D gene is named only where the DNA matches it firmly. Some rows mark clone size as missing; the rest say once, few, many or name a class of expanded clone.

v_gene	j_gene	d_gene	abundance	CDR3aa	CDR3nt
TRBV5-4	TRBJ2-5	-	many	CASSLAGAYQETQYF	TGTGCCAGCAGCTTGGCGGGGGCCTACCAAGAGACCCAGTACTTC
TRBV12-3/TRBV12-4	TRBJ2-2	-	-	CASSLTSLNTGELFF	TGTGCCAGCAGTTTGACCTCCTTGAACACCGGGGAGCTGTTTTTT
TRBV20-1	TRBJ1-3	-	many	CSARGSRTGNTIYF	TGCAGTGCTAGAGGGAGCAGGACTGGAAACACCATATATTTT
TRBV3-1	TRBJ1-3	-	-	CASSHGNTIYF	TGTGCCAGCAGCCATGGAAACACCATATATTTT
TRBV6-1	TRBJ2-1	TRBD1	many	CASRVKRTGVIDNEQFF	TGTGCCAGCCGAGTGAAAAGGACAGGGGTAATCGACAATGAGCAGTTCTTC
TRBV28	TRBJ2-7	-	many	CASRETGPSSYEQYF	TGTGCCAGCAGAGAAACAGGGCCCTCCTCCTACGAGCAGTACTTC
TRBV6-2/TRBV6-3	TRBJ2-7	TRBD2	many	CASLPIGEGHYEQYF	TGTGCCAGCCTTCCTATTGGGGAGGGCCACTACGAGCAGTACTTC
TRBV5-5	TRBJ1-2	-	-	CASSRAGPEGYTF	TGTGCCAGCAGCCGGGCGGGTCCCGAAGGCTACACCTTC
TRBV11-2	TRBJ2-7	-	many	CASSAGPLYEQYF	TGTGCCAGCAGCGCGGGTCCACTCTACGAGCAGTACTTC
TRBV6-1	TRBJ2-5	-	few	CASSERRETQYF	TGTGCCAGCAGTGAACGTCGGGAGACCCAGTACTTC
TRBV20-1	TRBJ2-7	-	many	CSARTSFGGYEQYF	TGCAGTGCTAGGACCTCCTTCGGGGGCTACGAGCAGTACTTC